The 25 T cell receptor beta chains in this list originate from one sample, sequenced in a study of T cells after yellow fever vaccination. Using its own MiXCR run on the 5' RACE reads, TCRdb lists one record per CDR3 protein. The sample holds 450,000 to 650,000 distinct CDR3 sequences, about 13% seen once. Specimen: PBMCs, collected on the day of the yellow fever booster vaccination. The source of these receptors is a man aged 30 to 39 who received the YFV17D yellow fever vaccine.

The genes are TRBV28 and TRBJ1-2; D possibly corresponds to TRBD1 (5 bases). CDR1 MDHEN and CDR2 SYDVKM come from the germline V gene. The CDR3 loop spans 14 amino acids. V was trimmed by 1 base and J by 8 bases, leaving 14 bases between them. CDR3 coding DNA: TGTGCCAGCAGTTTATTCGGGGGTACGGGAGGCTACACCTTC. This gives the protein CASSLFGGTGGYTF.

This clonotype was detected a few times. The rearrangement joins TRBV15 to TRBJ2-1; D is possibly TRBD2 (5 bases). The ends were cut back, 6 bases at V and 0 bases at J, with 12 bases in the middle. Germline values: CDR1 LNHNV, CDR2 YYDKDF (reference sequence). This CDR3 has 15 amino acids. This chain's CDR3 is CATRSSGHSYNEQFF. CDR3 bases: TGTGCCACCAGATCGAGCGGTCACTCCTACAATGAGCAGTTCTTC.

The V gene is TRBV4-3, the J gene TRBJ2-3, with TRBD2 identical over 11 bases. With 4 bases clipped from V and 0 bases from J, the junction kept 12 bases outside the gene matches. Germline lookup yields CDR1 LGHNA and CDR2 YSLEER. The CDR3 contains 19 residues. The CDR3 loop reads CASSRNAGLAERSTDTQYF. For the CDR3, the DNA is TGCGCCAGCAGCCGAAACGCGGGACTAGCGGAAAGAAGCACAGATACGCAGTATTTT.

The CDR3, as DNA: TGCGCCAGCAGCTTGGGTAGGGGGCGACGCACAGATACGCAGTATTTT. Amino acids: CASSLGRGRRTDTQYF. The chain is built from TRBV5-1 and TRBJ2-3; 7 bases line up with TRBD1. The length of the CDR3 is 16 residues. Germline V CDR1 and CDR2: SGHRS, YFSETQ. V lost 0 bases and J lost 1; bases outside the gene matches: 5.

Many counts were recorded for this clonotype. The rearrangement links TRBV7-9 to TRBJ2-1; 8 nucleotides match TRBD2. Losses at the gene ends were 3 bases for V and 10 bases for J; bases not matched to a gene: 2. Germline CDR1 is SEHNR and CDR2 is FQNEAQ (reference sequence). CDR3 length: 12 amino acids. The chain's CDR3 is CASSFSGKEQFF. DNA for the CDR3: TGTGCCAGCAGCTTTAGCGGGAAGGAGCAGTTCTTC.

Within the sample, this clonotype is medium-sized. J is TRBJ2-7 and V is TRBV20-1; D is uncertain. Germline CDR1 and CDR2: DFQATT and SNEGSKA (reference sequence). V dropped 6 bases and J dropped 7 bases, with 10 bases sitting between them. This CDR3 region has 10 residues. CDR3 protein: CSALRIEQYF. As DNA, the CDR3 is TGCAGTGCCCTAAGGATAGAGCAGTACTTC.

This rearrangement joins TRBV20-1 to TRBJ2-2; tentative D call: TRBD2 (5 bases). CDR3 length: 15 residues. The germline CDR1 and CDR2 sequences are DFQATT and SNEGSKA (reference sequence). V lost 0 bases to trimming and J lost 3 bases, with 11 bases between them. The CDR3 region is CSARDPASHTGELFF. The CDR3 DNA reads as TGCAGTGCTAGAGACCCGGCTAGCCACACCGGGGAGCTGTTTTTT.

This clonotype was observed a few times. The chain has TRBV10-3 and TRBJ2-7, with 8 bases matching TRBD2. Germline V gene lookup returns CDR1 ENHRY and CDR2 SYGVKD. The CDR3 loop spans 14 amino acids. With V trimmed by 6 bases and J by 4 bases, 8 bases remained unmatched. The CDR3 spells CAIRMSGSGYEQYF. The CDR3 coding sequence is TGTGCCATCAGAATGAGCGGGAGTGGTTACGAGCAGTACTTC.

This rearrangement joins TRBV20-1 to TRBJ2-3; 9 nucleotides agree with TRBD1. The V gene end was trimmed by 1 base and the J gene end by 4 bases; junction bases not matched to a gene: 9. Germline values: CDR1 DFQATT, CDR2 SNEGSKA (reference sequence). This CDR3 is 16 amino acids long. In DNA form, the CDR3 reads TGCAGTGCTAGAGGAGACAGGGGGACGTGGGCAGATACGCAGTATTTT. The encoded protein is CSARGDRGTWADTQYF.

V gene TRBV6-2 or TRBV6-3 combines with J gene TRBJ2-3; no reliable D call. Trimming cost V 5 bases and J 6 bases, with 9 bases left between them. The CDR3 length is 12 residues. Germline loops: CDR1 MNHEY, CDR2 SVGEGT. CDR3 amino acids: CASSHNTDTQYF. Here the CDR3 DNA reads TGTGCCAGCAGTCACAATACGGATACGCAGTATTTT.

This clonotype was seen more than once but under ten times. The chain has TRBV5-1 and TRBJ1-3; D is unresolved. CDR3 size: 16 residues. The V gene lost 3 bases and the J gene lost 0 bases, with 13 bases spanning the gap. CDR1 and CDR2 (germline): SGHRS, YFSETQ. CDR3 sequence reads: CASSWVGPSSGNTIYF. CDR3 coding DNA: TGCGCCAGCAGCTGGGTAGGACCGAGCTCTGGAAACACCATATATTTT.

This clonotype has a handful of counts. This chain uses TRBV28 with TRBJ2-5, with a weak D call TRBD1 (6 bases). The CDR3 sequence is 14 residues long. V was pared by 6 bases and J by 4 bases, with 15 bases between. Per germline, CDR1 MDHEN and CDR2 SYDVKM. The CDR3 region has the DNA TGTGCCAGCAGCTCCATTGAGACAGGAGAGACCCAGTACTTC. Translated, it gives CASSSIETGETQYF.

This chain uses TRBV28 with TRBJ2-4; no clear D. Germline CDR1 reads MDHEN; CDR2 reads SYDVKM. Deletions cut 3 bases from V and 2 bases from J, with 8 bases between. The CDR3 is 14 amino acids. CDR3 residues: CASSLVGPKNIQYF. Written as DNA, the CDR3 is TGTGCCAGCAGTTTGGTAGGACCCAAAAACATTCAGTACTTC.

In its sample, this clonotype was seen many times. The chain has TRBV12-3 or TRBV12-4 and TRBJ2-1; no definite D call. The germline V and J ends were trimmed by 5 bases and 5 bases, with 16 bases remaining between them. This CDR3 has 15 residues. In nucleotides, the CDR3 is TGTGCCAGCAGTGTACAAACCGGGTCCAACAATGAGCAGTTCTTC. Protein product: CASSVQTGSNNEQFF.

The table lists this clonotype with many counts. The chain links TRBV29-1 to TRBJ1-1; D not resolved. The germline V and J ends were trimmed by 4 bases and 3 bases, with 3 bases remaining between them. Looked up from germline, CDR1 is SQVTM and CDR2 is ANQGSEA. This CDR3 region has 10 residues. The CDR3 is CSVGDTEAFF. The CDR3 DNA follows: TGCAGCGTTGGCGACACTGAAGCTTTCTTT.

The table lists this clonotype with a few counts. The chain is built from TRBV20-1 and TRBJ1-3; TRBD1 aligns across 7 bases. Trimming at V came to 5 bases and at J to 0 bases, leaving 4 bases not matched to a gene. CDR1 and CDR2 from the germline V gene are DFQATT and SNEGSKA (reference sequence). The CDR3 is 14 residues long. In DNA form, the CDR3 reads TGCAGTGCTCCGGACAGGCGCTCTGGAAACACCATATATTTT. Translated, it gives CSAPDRRSGNTIYF.

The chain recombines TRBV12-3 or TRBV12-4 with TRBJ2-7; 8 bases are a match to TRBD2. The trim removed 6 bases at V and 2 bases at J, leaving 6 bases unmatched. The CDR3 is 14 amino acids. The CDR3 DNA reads TGTGCCAGCAGGCCCGGGACTAGGCCCTACGAGCAGTACTTC. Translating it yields CASRPGTRPYEQYF.

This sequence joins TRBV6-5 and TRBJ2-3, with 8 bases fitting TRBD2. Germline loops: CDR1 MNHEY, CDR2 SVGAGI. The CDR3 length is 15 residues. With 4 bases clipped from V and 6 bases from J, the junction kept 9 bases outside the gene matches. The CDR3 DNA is TGTGCCAGCAGTTTCCATGGTAGCGGGACGGATACGCAGTATTTT. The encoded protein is CASSFHGSGTDTQYF.

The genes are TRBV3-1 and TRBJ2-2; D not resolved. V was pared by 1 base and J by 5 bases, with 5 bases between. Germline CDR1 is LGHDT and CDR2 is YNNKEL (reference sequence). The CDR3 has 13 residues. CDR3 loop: CASSQVRTGELFF. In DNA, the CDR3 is TGTGCCAGCAGCCAAGTTAGGACCGGGGAGCTGTTTTTT. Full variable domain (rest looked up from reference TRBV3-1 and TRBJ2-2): DTAVSQTPKYLVTQMGNDKSIKCEQNLGHDTMYWYKQDSKKFLKIMFSYNNKELIINETVPNRFSPKSPDKAHLNLHINSLELGDSAVYFCASSQVRTGELFFGEGSRLTVL.

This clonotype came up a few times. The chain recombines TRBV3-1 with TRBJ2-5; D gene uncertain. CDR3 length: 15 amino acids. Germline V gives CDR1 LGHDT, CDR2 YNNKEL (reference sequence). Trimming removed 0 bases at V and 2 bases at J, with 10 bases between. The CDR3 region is CASSQDPRPQETQYF. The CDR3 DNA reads TGTGCCAGCAGCCAAGACCCTAGGCCTCAAGAGACCCAGTACTTC.

CDR3 in amino acids: CASSSQGLDITGELFF. CDR3 coding DNA: TGCGCCAGCAGCTCACAGGGACTAGATATAACCGGGGAGCTGTTTTTT. The chain carries TRBV5-1 and TRBJ2-2; 8 bases agree with TRBD2. From germline, CDR1 is SGHRS and CDR2 YFSETQ. The CDR3 totals 16 residues. J was trimmed by 5 bases and V by 3 bases; bases with no gene match: 9.

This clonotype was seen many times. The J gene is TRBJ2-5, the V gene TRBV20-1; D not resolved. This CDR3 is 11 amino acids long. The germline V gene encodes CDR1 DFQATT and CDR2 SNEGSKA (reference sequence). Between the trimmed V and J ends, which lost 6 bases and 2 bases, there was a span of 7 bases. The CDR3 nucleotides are TGCAGTGCAAGAAAACAAGAGACCCAGTACTTC. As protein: CSARKQETQYF.

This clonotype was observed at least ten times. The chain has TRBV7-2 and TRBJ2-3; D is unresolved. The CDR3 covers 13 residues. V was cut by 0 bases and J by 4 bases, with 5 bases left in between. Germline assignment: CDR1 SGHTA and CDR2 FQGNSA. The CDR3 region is CASSLALADTQYF. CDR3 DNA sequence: TGTGCCAGCAGCTTAGCGTTAGCAGATACGCAGTATTTT.

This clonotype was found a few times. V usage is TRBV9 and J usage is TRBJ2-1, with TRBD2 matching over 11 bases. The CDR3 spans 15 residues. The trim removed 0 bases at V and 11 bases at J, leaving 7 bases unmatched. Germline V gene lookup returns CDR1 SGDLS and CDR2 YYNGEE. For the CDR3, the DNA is TGTGCCAGCAGCGTAGAAGGTACTAGCGGGAGACAGCAGTTCTTC. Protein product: CASSVEGTSGRQQFF.

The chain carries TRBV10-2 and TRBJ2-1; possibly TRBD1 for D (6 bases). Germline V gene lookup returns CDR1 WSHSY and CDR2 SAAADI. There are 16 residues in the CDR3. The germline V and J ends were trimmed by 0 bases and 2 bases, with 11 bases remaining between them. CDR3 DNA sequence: TGCGCCAGCAGTGAGTCGATGGGACAAACCTACAATGAGCAGTTCTTC. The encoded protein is CASSESMGQTYNEQFF.